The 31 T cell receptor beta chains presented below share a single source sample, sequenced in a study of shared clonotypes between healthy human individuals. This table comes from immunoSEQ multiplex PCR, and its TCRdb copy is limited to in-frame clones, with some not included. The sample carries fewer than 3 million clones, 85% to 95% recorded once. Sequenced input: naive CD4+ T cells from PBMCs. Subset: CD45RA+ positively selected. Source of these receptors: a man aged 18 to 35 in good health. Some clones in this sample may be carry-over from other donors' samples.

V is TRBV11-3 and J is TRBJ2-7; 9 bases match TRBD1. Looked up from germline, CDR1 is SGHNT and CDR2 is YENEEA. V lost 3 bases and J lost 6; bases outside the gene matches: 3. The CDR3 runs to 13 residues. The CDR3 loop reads CASSLGQGREQYF. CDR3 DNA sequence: TGTGCCAGCAGCTTGGGACAGGGTCGCGAGCAGTACTTC.

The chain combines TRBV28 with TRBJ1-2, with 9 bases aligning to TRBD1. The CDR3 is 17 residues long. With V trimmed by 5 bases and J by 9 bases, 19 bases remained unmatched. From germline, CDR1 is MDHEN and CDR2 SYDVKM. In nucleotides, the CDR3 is TGTGCCAGCAGTCCGGATTTCGGACAGGGGAAATATGGTAGCTACACCTTC. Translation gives CASSPDFGQGKYGSYTF.

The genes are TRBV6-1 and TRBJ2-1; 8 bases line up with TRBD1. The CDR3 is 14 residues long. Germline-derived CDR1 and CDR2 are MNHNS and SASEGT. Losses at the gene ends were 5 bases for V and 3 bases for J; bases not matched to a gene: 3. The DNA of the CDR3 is TGTGCCAGCAGTACAGGACAGGGCTACAATGAGCAGTTCTTC. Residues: CASSTGQGYNEQFF.

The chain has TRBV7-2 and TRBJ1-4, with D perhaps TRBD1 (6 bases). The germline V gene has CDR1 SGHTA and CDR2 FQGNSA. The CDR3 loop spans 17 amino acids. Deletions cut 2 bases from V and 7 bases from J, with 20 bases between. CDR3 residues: CASSLFIGVRGSEKLFF. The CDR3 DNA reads TGTGCCAGCAGCTTATTTATAGGCGTCAGGGGCAGTGAAAAACTGTTTTTT.

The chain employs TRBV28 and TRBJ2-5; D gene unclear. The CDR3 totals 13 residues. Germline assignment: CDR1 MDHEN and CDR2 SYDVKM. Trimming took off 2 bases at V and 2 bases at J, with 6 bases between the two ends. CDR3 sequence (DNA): TGTGCCAGCAGTTTAGCCAGGCAAGAGACCCAGTACTTC. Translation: CASSLARQETQYF. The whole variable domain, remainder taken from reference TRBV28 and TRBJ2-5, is DVKVTQSSRYLVKRTGEKVFLECVQDMDHENMFWYRQDPGLGLRLIYFSYDVKMKEKGDIPEGYSVSREKKERFSLILESASTNQTSMYLCASSLARQETQYFGPGTRLLVL.

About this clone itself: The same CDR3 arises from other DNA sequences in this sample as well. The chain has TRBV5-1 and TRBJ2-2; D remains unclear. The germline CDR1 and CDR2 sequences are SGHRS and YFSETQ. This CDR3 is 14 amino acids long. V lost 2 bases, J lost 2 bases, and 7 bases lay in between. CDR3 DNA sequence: TGCGCCAGCAGCTTCGGACGTAACACCGGGGAGCTGTTTTTT. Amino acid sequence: CASSFGRNTGELFF.

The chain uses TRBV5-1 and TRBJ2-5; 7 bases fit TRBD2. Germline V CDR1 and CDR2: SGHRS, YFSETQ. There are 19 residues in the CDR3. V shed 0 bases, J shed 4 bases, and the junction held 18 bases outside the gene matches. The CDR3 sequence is CASSLAGRRRGTGGETQYF. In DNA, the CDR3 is TGCGCCAGCAGCTTGGCGGGCCGGCGGAGGGGCACGGGGGGAGAGACCCAGTACTTC.

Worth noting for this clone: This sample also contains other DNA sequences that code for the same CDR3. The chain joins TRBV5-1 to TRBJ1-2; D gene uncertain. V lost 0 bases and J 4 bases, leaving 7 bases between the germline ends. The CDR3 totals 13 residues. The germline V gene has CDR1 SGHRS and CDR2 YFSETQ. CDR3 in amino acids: CASSLGAGYGYTF. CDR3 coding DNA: TGCGCCAGCAGCTTGGGGGCGGGCTATGGCTACACCTTC.

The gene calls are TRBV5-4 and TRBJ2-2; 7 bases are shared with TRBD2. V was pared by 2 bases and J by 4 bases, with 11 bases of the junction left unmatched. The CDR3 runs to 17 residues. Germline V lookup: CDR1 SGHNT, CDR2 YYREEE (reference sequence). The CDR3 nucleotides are TGTGCCAGCAGCTTTCTCCCTGGCGGGAGTGGCACCGGGGAGCTGTTTTTT. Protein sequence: CASSFLPGGSGTGELFF.

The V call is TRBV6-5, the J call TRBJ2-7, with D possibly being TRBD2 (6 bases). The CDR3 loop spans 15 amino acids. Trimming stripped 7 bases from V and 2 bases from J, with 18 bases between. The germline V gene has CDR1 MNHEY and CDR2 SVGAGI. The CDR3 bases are TGTGCCAGCAAAAGATTCAGGGAGGAAACCTACGAGCAGTACTTC. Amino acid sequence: CASKRFREETYEQYF.

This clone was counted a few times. CDR3 DNA: TGTGCCAGCAGGGGACTAGCGGAAGAGACCCAGTACTTC. Protein sequence: CASRGLAEETQYF. The rearrangement uses TRBV6-5 and TRBJ2-5, with 11 bases fitting TRBD2. Trimming took 6 bases from V and 3 from J; bases not matched to a gene: 0. Germline V lookup: CDR1 MNHEY, CDR2 SVGAGI. This CDR3 has 13 residues.

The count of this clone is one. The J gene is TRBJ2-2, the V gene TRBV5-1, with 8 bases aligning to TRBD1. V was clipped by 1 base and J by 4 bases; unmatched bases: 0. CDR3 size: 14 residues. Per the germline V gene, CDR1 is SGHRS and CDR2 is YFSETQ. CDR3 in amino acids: CASSLTGGTGELFF. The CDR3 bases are TGCGCCAGCAGCTTGACAGGGGGCACCGGGGAGCTGTTTTTT.

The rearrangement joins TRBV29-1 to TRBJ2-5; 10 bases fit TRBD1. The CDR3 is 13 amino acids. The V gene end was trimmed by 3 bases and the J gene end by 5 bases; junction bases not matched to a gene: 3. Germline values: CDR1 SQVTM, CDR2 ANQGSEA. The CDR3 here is CSVDGTGDETQYF. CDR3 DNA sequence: TGCAGCGTTGACGGGACAGGGGACGAGACCCAGTACTTC.

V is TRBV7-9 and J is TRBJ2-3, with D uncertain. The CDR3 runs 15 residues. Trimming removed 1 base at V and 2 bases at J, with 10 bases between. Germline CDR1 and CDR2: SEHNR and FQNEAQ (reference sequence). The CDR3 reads CASSLVSSNTDTQYF. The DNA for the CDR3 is TGTGCCAGCAGCTTAGTAAGCTCTAACACAGATACGCAGTATTTT.

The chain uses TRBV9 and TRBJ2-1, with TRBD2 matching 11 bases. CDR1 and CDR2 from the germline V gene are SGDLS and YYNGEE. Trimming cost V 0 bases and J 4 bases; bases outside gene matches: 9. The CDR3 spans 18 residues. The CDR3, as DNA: TGTGCCAGCAGCGTAGGACTAGCGGGAATAGGGTTTTACAATGAGCAGTTCTTC. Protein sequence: CASSVGLAGIGFYNEQFF.

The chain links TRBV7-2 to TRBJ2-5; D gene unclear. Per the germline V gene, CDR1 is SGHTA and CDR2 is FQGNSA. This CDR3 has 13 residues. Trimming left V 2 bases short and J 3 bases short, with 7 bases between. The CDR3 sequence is CASSLRQKETQYF. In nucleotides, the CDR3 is TGTGCCAGCAGCTTACGGCAGAAAGAGACCCAGTACTTC.

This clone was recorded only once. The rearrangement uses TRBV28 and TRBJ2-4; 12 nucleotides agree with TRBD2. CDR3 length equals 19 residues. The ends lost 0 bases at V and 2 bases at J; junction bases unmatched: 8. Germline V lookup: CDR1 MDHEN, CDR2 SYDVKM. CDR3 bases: TGTGCCAGCAGTTTATGGACTAGCGGGAGTTCGAAAACCAAAAACATTCAGTACTTC. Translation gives CASSLWTSGSSKTKNIQYF.

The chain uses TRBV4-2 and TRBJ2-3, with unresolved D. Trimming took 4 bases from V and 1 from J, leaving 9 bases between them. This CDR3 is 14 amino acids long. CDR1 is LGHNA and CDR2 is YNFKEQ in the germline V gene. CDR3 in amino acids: CASSLDQGTDTQYF. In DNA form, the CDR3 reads TGTGCCAGCAGCCTCGATCAGGGCACAGATACGCAGTATTTT.

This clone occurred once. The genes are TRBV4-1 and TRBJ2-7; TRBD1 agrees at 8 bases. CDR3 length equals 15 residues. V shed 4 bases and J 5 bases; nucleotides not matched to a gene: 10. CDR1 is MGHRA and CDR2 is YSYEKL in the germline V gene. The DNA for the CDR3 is TGCGCCAGCAGCCTCGCGGCAGGGGGCTTGGACGAGCAGTACTTC. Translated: CASSLAAGGLDEQYF.

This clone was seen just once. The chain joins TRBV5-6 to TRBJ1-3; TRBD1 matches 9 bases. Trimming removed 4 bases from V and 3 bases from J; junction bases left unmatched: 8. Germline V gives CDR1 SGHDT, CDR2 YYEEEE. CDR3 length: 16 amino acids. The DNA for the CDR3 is TGTGCCAGCAGCCCCGGGACAGGGATAGTTGGAAACACCATATATTTT. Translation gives CASSPGTGIVGNTIYF.

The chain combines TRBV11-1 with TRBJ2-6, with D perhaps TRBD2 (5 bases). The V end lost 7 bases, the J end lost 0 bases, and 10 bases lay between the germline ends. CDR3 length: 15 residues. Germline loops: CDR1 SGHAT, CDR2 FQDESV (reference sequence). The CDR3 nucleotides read TGTGCCAGCACCTCGGGAAGCTCTGGGGCCAACGTCCTGACTTTC. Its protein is CASTSGSSGANVLTF.

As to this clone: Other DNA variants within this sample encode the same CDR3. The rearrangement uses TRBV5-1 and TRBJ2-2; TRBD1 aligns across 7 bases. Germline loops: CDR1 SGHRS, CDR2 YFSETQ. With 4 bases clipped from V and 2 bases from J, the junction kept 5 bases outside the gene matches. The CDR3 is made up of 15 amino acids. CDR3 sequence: CASSPGQANTGELFF. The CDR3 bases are TGCGCCAGCAGCCCCGGACAGGCAAACACCGGGGAGCTGTTTTTT.

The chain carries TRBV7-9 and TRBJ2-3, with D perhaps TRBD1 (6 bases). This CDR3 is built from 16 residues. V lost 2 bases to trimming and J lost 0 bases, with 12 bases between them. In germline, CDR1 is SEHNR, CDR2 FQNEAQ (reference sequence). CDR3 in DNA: TGTGCCAGCAGCTTAACCCGGACAGCCAGCACAGATACGCAGTATTTT. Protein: CASSLTRTASTDTQYF.

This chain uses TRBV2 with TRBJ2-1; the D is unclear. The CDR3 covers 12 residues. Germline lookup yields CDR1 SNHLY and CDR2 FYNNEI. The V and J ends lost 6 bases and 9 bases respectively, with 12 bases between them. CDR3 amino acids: CASSPYPGEQFF. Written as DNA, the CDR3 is TGTGCCAGCAGCCCTTACCCAGGTGAGCAGTTCTTC.

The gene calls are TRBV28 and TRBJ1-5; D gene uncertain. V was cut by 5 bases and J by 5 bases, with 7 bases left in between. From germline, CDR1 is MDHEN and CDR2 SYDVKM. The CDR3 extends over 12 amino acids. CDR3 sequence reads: CASSPNDQPQHF. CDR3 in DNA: TGTGCCAGCAGTCCAAACGATCAGCCCCAGCATTTT.

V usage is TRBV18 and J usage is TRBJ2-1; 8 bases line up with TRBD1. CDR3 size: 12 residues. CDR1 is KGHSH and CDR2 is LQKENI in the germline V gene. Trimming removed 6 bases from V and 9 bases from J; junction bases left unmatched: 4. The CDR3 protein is CASSRQGSEQFF. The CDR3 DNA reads TGTGCCAGCTCCCGACAGGGGAGTGAGCAGTTCTTC.

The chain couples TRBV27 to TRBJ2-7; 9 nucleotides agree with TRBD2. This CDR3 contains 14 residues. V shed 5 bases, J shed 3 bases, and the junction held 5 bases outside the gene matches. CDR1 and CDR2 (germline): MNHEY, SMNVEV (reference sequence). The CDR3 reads CASSPKTSGYEQYF. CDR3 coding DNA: TGTGCCAGCAGTCCCAAGACTAGCGGCTACGAGCAGTACTTC.

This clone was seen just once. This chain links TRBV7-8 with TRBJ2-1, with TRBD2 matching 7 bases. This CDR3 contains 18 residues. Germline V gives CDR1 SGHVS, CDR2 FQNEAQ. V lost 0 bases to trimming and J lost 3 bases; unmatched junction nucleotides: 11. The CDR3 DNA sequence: TGTGCCAGCAGCTTAGCGGATAGTGGGCTAGCGGACTACAATGAGCAGTTCTTC. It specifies CASSLADSGLADYNEQFF.

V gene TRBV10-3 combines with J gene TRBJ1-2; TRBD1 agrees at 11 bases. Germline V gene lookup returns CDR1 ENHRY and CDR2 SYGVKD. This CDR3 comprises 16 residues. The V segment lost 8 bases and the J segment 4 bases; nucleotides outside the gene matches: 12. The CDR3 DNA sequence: TGTGCCATCCACATTCGGACAGGGGGCCTGTCCTATGGCTACACCTTC. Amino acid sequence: CAIHIRTGGLSYGYTF.

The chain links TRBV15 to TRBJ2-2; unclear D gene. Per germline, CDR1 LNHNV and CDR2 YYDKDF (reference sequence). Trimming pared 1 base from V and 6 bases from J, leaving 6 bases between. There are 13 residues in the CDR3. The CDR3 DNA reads TGTGCCACCAGCAGAGTTTCCGCCGGGGAGCTGTTTTTT. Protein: CATSRVSAGELFF.

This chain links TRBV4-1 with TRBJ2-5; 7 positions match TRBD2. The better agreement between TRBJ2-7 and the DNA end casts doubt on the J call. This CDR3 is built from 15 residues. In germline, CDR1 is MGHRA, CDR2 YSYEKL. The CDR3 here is CASSQDGGGPYEQYF. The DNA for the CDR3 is TGCGCCAGCAGCCAAGATGGGGGAGGGCCCTACGAGCAGTACTTC.